This T cell receptor beta chain was identified during a study of cytomegalovirus exposure and HLA in healthy donors. About this clone: Antigen specificity is unknown.

Unmatched junction bases numbered 6, after V lost 0 bases and J lost 4 bases. The CDR3 loop spans 15 amino acids. Germline lookup yields CDR1 SGHDT and CDR2 YYEEEE. General observations from the study: The tendency of first-cohort TCR clusters to co-occur in the roughly 120 validation repertoires was the finding of a later analysis. For most TCR sequences rarity was the rule, although some public TCRs occurred in many donors. Cytomegalovirus-associated status was assigned to fewer than 200 TCR beta chains.

The repertoire was sequenced with immunoSEQ multiplex PCR; TCRdb's copy has only in-frame clones and lacks some. The table shows over 45,000 clones, with 90% occurring only once. The V call is TRBV5-6, the J call TRBJ1-2, with 7 bases that match TRBD1. Sequenced sample: PBMCs. The sequence came from a young man in good health and CMV-seronegative. CDR3 sequence reads: CASSLGSGGVYGYTF. The CDR3 bases are TGTGCCAGCAGCTTGGGCTCAGGGGGAGTCTATGGCTACACCTTC.